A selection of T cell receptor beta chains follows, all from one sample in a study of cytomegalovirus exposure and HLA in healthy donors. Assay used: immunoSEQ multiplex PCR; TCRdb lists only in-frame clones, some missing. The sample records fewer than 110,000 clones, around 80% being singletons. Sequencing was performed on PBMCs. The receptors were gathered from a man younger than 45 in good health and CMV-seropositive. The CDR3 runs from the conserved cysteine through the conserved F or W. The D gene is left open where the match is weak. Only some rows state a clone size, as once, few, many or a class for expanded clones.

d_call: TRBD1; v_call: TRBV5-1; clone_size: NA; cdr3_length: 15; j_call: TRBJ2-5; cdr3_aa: CASSPGQGYQETQYF; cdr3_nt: TGCGCCAGCAGCCCCGGACAGGGGTACCAAGAGACCCAGTACTTC
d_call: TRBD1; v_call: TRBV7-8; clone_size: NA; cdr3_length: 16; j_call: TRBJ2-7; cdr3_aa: CASLGGSQIYSYEQYF; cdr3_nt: TGTGCCAGCCTAGGGGGCAGCCAAATTTACTCCTACGAGCAGTACTTC
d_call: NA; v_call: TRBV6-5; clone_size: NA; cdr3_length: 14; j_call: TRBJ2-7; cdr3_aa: CASSDLDTIYEQYF; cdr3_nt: TGTGCCAGCAGTGATCTGGACACTATCTACGAGCAGTACTTC
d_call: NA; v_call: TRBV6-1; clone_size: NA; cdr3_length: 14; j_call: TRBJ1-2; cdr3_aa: CASSEGQFLYGYTF; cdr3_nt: TGTGCCAGCAGTGAAGGACAGTTCCTCTATGGCTACACCTTC
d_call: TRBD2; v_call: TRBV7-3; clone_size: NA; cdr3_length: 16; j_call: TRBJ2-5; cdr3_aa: CASSFGLAGGQETQYF; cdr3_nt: TGTGCCAGCAGCTTCGGACTAGCGGGGGGCCAAGAGACCCAGTACTTC
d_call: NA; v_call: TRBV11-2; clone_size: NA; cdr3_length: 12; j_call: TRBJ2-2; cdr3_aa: CASSPGAGELFF; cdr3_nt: TGTGCCAGCAGCCCGGGGGCCGGGGAGCTGTTTTTT
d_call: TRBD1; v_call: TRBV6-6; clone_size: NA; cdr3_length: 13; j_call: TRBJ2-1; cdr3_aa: CATQDRIINEQFF; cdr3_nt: TGTGCCACCCAGGACAGGATCATCAATGAGCAGTTCTTC
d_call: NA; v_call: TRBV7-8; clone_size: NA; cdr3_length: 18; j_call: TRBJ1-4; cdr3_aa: CASSLVVAAAATNEKLFF; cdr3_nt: TGTGCCAGCAGCTTAGTAGTGGCCGCGGCTGCAACTAATGAAAAACTGTTTTTT
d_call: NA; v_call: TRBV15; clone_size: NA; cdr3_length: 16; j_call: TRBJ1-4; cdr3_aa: CATSRVASATNEKLFF; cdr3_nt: TGTGCCACCAGCAGAGTAGCTAGTGCAACTAATGAAAAACTGTTTTTT
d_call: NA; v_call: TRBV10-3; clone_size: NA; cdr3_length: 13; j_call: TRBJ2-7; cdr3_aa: CAITGGLDYEQYF; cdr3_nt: TGTGCCATCACCGGAGGGTTGGACTACGAGCAGTACTTC
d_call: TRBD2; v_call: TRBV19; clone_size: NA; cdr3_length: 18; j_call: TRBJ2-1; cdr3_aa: CASNTEGERGVPNNEQFF; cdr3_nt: TGTGCCAGTAATACGGAGGGCGAGCGGGGGGTACCGAACAATGAGCAGTTCTTC
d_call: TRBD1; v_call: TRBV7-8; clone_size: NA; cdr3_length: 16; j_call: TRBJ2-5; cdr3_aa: CASSLVGQGGIETQYF; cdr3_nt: TGTGCCAGCAGCTTAGTTGGACAGGGAGGTATAGAGACCCAGTACTTC
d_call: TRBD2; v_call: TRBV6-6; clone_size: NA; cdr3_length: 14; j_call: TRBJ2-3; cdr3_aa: CASRPGGTPDTQYF; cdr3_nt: TGTGCCAGCAGACCGGGGGGAACGCCGGATACGCAGTATTTT
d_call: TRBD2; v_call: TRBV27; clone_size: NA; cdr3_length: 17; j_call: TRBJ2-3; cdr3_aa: CASSYTGVRGGGDTQYF; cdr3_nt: TGTGCCAGCAGTTATACCGGGGTACGGGGGGGCGGGGATACGCAGTATTTT
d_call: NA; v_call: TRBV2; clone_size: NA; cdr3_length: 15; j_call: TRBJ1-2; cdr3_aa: CASSDGRGPLYGYTF; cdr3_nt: TGTGCCAGCAGTGATGGAAGGGGCCCCCTATATGGCTACACCTTC
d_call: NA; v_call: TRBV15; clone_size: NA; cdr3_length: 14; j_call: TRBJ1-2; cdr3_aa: CATSRDRQDYGYTF; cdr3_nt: TGTGCCACCAGCAGAGATCGGCAGGACTATGGCTACACCTTC
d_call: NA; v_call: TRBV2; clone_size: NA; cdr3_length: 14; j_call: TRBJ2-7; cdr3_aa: CASSVRTENYEQYF; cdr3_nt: TGTGCCAGCAGCGTCCGGACAGAGAACTACGAGCAGTACTTC
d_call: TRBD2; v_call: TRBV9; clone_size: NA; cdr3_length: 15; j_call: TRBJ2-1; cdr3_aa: CASSVEGLIVSEQFF; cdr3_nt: TGTGCCAGCAGCGTAGAGGGACTAATCGTTAGTGAGCAGTTCTTC
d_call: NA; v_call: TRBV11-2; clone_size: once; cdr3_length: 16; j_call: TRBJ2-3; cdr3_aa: CASGLPRGRHTDTQYF; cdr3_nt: TGTGCCAGCGGACTCCCCAGGGGACGTCACACAGATACGCAGTATTTT
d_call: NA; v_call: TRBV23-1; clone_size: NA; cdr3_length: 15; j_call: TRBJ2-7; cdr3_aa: CASPSQGGVPYEQYF; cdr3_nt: TGCGCCAGCCCCTCACAGGGGGGGGTCCCCTACGAGCAGTACTTC
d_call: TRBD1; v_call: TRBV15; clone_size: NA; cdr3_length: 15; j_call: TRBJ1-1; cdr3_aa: CATSAGTGVLARAFF; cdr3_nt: TGTGCCACCAGCGCGGGGACAGGGGTTTTGGCGCGTGCTTTCTTT
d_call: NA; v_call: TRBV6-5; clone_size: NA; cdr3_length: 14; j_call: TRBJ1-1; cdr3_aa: CASSYVIGRTEAFF; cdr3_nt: TGTGCCAGCAGTTACGTGATCGGGAGGACTGAAGCTTTCTTT
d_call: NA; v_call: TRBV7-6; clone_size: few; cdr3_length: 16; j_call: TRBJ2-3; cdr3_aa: CASSLYGGARTDTQYF; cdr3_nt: TGTGCCAGCAGCTTATATGGCGGGGCTCGGACAGATACGCAGTATTTT
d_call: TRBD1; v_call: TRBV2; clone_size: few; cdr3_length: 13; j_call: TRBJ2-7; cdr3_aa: CASSGQGISEQYF; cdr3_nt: TGTGCCAGCAGCGGACAGGGGATCTCAGAGCAGTACTTC
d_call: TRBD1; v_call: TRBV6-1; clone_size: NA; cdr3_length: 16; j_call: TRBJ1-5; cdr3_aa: CASSEAEGQGNQPQHF; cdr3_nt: TGTGCCAGCAGTGAAGCTGAGGGACAGGGCAATCAGCCCCAGCATTTT
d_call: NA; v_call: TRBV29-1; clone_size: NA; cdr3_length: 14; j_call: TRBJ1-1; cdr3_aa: CSVEEGGGNTEAFF; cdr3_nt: TGCAGCGTTGAAGAGGGCGGGGGTAACACTGAAGCTTTCTTT
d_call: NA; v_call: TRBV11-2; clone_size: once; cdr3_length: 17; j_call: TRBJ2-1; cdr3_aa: CASSLGVTGSSYNEQFF; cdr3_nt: TGTGCCAGCAGCTTAGGGGTAACGGGAAGCTCCTACAATGAGCAGTTCTTC
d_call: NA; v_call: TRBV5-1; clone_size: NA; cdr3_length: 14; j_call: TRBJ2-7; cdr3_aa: CASSSTQGFYEQYF; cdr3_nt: TGCGCCAGCAGCTCGACGCAGGGGTTTTACGAGCAGTACTTC
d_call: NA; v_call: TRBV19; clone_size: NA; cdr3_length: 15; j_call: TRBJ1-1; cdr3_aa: CASKRQDINVPEAFF; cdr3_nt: TGTGCCAGTAAGAGGCAGGACATAAATGTACCTGAAGCTTTCTTT
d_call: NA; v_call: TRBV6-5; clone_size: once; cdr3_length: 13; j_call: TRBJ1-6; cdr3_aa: CASRDKLNSPLHF; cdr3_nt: TGTGCCAGTCGGGACAAATTAAATTCACCCCTCCACTTT
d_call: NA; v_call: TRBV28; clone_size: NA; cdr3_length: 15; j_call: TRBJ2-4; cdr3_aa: CASSLYRGGLNSQYF; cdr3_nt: TGTGCCAGCAGTTTATATCGGGGAGGATTAAACAGTCAGTACTTC
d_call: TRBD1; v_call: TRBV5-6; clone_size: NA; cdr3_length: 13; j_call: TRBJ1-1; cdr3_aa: CASSLVTGAEAFF; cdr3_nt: TGTGCCAGCAGCTTGGTGACAGGGGCTGAAGCTTTCTTT
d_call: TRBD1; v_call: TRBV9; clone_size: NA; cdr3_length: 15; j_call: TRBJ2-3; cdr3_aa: CASSTRGQSTDTQYF; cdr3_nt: TGTGCCAGCAGCACCAGGGGGCAAAGCACAGATACGCAGTATTTT
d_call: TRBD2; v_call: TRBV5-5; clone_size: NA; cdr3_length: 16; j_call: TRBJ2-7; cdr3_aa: CASSPLGGAFSYEQYF; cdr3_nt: TGTGCCAGCAGCCCCCTCGGGGGGGCTTTCTCCTACGAGCAGTACTTC
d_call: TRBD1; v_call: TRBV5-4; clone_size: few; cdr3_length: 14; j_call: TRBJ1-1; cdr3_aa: CASGDRDSLPEAFF; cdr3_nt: TGTGCCAGCGGCGACCGGGACAGCCTCCCTGAAGCTTTCTTT
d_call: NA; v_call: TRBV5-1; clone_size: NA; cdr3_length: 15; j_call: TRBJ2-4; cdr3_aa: CASSLDSRDLNIQYF; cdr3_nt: TGCGCCAGCAGCTTGGATTCGAGAGACTTAAACATTCAGTACTTC
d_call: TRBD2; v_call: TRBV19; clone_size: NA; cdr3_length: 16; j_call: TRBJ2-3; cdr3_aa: CASRQLAGGVADTQYF; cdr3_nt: TGTGCCAGTAGACAACTAGCGGGGGGAGTTGCAGATACGCAGTATTTT
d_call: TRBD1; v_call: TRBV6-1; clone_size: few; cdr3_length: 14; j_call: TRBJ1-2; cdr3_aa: CASSGEFDRGGYTF; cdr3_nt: TGTGCCAGCAGTGGAGAATTTGACAGGGGCGGCTACACCTTC
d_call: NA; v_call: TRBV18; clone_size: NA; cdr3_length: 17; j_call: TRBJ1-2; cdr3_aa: CASSPGQIRTSNYGYTF; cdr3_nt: TGTGCCAGCTCACCCGGACAGATAAGAACTTCTAACTATGGCTACACCTTC
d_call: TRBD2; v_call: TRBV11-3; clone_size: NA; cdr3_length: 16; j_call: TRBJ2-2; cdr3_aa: CASSFLAGGGTGELFF; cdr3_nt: TGTGCCAGCAGCTTCCTTGCGGGGGGTGGCACCGGGGAGCTGTTTTTT
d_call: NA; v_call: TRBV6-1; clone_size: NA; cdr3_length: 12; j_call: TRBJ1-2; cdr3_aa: CASSRQVGSYTF; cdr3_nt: TGTGCCAGCAGTCGACAGGTGGGGAGCTACACCTTC
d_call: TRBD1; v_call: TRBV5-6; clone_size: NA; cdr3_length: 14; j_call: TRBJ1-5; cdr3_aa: CASSLGQGRQPQHF; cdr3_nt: TGTGCCAGCAGCTTAGGACAGGGGCGTCAGCCCCAGCATTTT
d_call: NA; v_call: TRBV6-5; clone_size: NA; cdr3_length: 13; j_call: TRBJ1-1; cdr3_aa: CASSLTQNTEAFF; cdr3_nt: TGTGCCAGCAGTTTAACACAGAACACTGAAGCTTTCTTT
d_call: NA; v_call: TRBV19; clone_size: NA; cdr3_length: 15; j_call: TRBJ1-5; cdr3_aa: CASSTADRLNQPQHF; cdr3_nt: TGTGCCAGTAGTACCGCGGACAGACTCAATCAGCCCCAGCATTTT
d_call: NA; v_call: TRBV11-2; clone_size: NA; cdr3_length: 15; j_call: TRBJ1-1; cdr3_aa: CASSWAGGARTEAFF; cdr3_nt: TGTGCCAGCAGCTGGGCGGGGGGCGCGAGGACTGAAGCTTTCTTT
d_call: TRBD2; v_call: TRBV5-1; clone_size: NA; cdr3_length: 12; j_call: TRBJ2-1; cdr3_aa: CASSLERGGSVF; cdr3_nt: TGCGCCAGCAGCTTGGAGCGGGGGGGCTCAGTCTTC
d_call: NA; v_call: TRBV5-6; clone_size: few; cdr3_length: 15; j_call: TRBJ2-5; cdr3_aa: CASANFKGAVETQYF; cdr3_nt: TGTGCCAGCGCCAACTTCAAGGGAGCGGTAGAGACCCAGTACTTC
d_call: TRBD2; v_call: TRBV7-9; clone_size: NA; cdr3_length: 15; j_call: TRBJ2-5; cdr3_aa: CSSSLEAGGQETQYF; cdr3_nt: TGTTCCAGCAGCTTAGAAGCGGGGGGACAAGAGACCCAGTACTTC
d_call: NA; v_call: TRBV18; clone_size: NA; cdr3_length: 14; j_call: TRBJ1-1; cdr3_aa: CASSPLSGNTEAFF; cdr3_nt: TGTGCCAGCTCACCTCTCTCGGGGAACACTGAAGCTTTCTTT
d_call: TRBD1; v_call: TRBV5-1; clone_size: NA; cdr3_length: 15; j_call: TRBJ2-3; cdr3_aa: CASRIQGVRTDTQYF; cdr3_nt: TGCGCCAGCAGAATCCAGGGGGTTCGTACAGATACGCAGTATTTT
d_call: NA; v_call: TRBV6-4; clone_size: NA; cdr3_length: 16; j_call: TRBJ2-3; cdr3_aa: CASSDSRGPGTDTQYF; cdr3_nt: TGTGCCAGCAGTGACTCGAGAGGGCCTGGCACAGATACGCAGTATTTT
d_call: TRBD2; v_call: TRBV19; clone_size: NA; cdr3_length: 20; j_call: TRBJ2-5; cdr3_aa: CASSIRLEGTSGDNQETQYF; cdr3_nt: TGTGCCAGTAGTATCAGGTTAGAGGGGACTAGCGGGGATAACCAAGAGACCCAGTACTTC
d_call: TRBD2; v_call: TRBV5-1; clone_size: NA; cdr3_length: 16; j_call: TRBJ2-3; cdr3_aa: CASSLALRGATDTQYF; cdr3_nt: TGCGCCAGCAGCTTGGCCCTGCGGGGGGCCACAGATACGCAGTATTTT
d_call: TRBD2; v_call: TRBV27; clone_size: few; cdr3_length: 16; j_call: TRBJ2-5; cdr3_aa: CASSLSNLAAQETQYF; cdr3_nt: TGTGCCAGCAGTTTATCAAACCTAGCGGCCCAAGAGACCCAGTACTTC